The 16 T cell receptor beta chains listed next were all sequenced from one sample in a study of early T cells in non-severe SARS-CoV-2 infection (dated by TCRdb to the early 2020s). Receptor amplification or capture employed 5' RACE. The data were produced on a NextSeq 500. TCRdb took the public reads, trimmed them with fastp at Q25, ran MiXCR for clone calling and kept in-frame beta chains. Identical CDR3 proteins give one entry, which carries the most common genes and DNA. Counted in this sample were 40,000 to 60,000 distinct CDR3 sequences; 8.5% to 10% of them appeared once. About 8% of the sample is taken by the ten largest. Sequenced: whole blood. Every receptor here comes from an adult who was a healthcare worker with PCR-confirmed SARS-CoV-2 infection or an uninfected control (not recorded which).

This clonotype showed up just a few times. This CDR3 reads CASSLGQGSYGYTF. Written as DNA, the CDR3 is TGTGCCAGCAGTTTGGGACAAGGGAGCTATGGCTACACCTTC. The chain joins TRBV28 to TRBJ1-2, with D possibly matching TRBD1 (6 bases). CDR1 is MDHEN and CDR2 is SYDVKM in the germline V gene. V gave up 3 bases and J gave up 4 bases, with 12 bases separating them. CDR3 length: 14 residues.

This clonotype was seen many times. The chain employs TRBV29-1 and TRBJ2-2, with 11 bases lining up with TRBD2. The CDR3 has 16 amino acids. Per the germline V gene, CDR1 is SQVTM and CDR2 is ANQGSEA. J lost 2 bases, V lost 5 bases, and 7 bases had no gene match. CDR3 DNA sequence: TGCAGCGTTATTACCCGACTAGCGGGAAACACCGGGGAGCTGTTTTTT. Protein sequence: CSVITRLAGNTGELFF.

This clonotype has more than one count but fewer than ten. The rearrangement links TRBV4-1 to TRBJ2-1, with a weak D call TRBD2 (5 bases). Germline V CDR1 and CDR2: MGHRA, YSYEKL. The V and J ends lost 4 bases and 0 bases respectively, with 25 bases between them. This CDR3 has 20 amino acids. The CDR3 is CASSLKMMPLGESSYNEQFF. CDR3 DNA sequence: TGCGCCAGCAGCCTCAAGATGATGCCTTTGGGAGAGAGCTCCTACAATGAGCAGTTCTTC.

This clonotype occurred many times. J is TRBJ2-1 and V is TRBV11-2, with D maybe TRBD2 (5 bases). This CDR3 spans 14 amino acids. Looked up from germline, CDR1 is SGHAT and CDR2 is FQNNGV. V was clipped by 3 bases and J by 8 bases, with 14 bases between them. CDR3 nucleotide sequence: TGTGCCAGCAGCTTCACGCTGGGAGTGGATGAGCAGTTCTTC. It encodes CASSFTLGVDEQFF.

Worth noting for this clonotype: An end of the junction does not agree with germline; a read error may underlie this. V usage is TRBV7-9 and J usage is TRBJ1-1; D remains ambiguous. Germline loops: CDR1 SEHNR, CDR2 FQNEAQ (reference sequence). This CDR3 is built from 11 residues. The CDR3 region is CGSSLNTEAFF. The CDR3 DNA follows: TGTGGCAGCAGCTTAAATACTGAAGCTTTCTTT.

This clonotype was seen repeatedly, ten times or more. The rearrangement uses TRBV4-1 and TRBJ2-7; TRBD2 aligns across 9 bases. Looked up from germline, CDR1 is MGHRA and CDR2 is YSYEKL. J was trimmed by 2 bases and V by 1 base; bases with no gene match: 9. The CDR3 runs 17 residues. The CDR3 DNA follows: TGCGCCAGCAGCCAAGCCTATAGCGGGAGAAGTACCTACGAGCAGTACTTC. It encodes CASSQAYSGRSTYEQYF.

This clonotype came up many times. The rearrangement joins TRBV7-3 to TRBJ2-3, with D hard to call. Germline V gives CDR1 SGHTA, CDR2 FQGTGA. CDR3 length equals 14 residues. Trimming took 3 bases from V and 0 from J, leaving 7 bases between them. The CDR3 loop is CASSLERSTDTQYF. The CDR3 DNA is TGTGCCAGCAGCTTGGAGAGGAGCACAGATACGCAGTATTTT. Full variable domain (rest looked up from reference TRBV7-3 and TRBJ2-3): GAGVSQTPSNKVTEKGKYVELRCDPISGHTALYWYRQSLGQGPEFLIYFQGTGAADDSGLPNDRFFAVRPEGSVSTLKIQRTERGDSAVYLCASSLERSTDTQYFGPGTRLTVL.

This clonotype was observed at least ten times. V and J are TRBV7-2 and TRBJ1-4, with D unresolved. This CDR3 contains 15 residues. V was shortened by 7 bases and J by 0 bases, with 12 bases between the two germline ends. CDR1 SGHTA and CDR2 FQGNSA come from the germline V gene. The CDR3, as DNA: TGTGCCAGCACCCCACAAATTGCAACTAATGAAAAACTGTTTTTT. Protein product: CASTPQIATNEKLFF.

This clonotype has at least ten counts. The rearrangement joins TRBV28 to TRBJ2-6, with 8 bases matching TRBD1. V was pared by 4 bases and J by 7 bases, with 21 bases of the junction left unmatched. Germline CDR1 MDHEN, CDR2 SYDVKM. This CDR3 has 20 residues. The CDR3 coding sequence is TGTGCCAGCAGTTCTAAGGGCCTCAGGACAGGGCGCTGGGTCGCCAACGTCCTGACTTTC. Residues: CASSSKGLRTGRWVANVLTF.

This clonotype showed up just a few times. The V and J genes are TRBV7-2 and TRBJ2-3; 8 bases are shared with TRBD1. The CDR3 contains 14 residues. V trimming: 5 bases; J trimming: 3 bases; junction bases outside the gene matches: 4. Germline CDR1 SGHTA, CDR2 FQGNSA. The CDR3 DNA reads as TGTGCCAGCAGCCGCGGACAGGGTACAGATACGCAGTATTTT. It codes for CASSRGQGTDTQYF.

At least ten counts were recorded for this clonotype. V usage is TRBV6-6 and J usage is TRBJ1-5; D remains ambiguous. Germline V gene sequence: CDR1 MNHNY, CDR2 SVGAGI (reference sequence). The germline V and J ends were trimmed by 6 bases and 2 bases, with 5 bases remaining between them. The CDR3 length is 12 residues. CDR3 DNA: TGTGCCAGCAGGGCGGGCAATCAGCCCCAGCATTTT. Its protein is CASRAGNQPQHF.

There are many counts of this clonotype. The chain employs TRBV7-9 and TRBJ1-3; D gene ambiguous. The CDR3 totals 13 residues. Germline V gene sequence: CDR1 SEHNR, CDR2 FQNEAQ (reference sequence). V gave up 7 bases and J gave up 0 bases, with 7 bases separating them. Written as DNA, the CDR3 is TGTGCCAGCAAGGACGGCTCTGGAAACACCATATATTTT. Encoded protein: CASKDGSGNTIYF.

This clonotype has just a few counts. As DNA, the CDR3 is TGCAGCGATACTAGGATAGGGGGCTACACCTTC. This codes for CSDTRIGGYTF. The J gene is TRBJ1-2, the V gene TRBV29-1; D is unclear. Trimming took off 7 bases at V and 8 bases at J, with 14 bases between the two ends. Germline V CDR1 and CDR2: SQVTM, ANQGSEA. This CDR3 region has 11 residues.

The sample holds a few counts of this clonotype. The gene calls are TRBV28 and TRBJ2-1; D is unclear. Trimming removed 1 base at V and 5 bases at J, with 15 bases between. Germline V gives CDR1 MDHEN, CDR2 SYDVKM. This CDR3 is built from 16 residues. The CDR3 sequence: CASSLSPALSHNEQFF. CDR3 nucleotides: TGTGCCAGCAGTTTATCCCCGGCCCTGTCCCACAATGAGCAGTTCTTC.

Remarks on this clonotype: The CDR3 does not close with the conserved phenylalanine or tryptophan, likely indicating a read error. CDR3 in DNA: TGTGCCAGCAGCGTACTGGGCACAGATACGCAGTATTCT. This codes for CASSVLGTDTQYS. The genes are TRBV9 and TRBJ2-3, with D unresolved. Germline V gene lookup returns CDR1 SGDLS and CDR2 YYNGEE. Trimming took off 1 base at V and 1 base at J, with 4 bases between the two ends. The CDR3 length is 13 residues.

This clonotype was seen ten or more times. V gene TRBV6-1 combines with J gene TRBJ1-5; the D gene is possibly TRBD1 (6 bases). With 7 bases removed from V and 2 bases from J, the gap between germline ends came to 18 bases. The V gene's germline CDR1 is MNHNS and CDR2 SASEGT. This CDR3 has 16 amino acids. The CDR3 DNA sequence: TGTGCCAGCACCCTAAGGGGGGAGTTCGGCAATCAGCCCCAGCATTTT. This gives the protein CASTLRGEFGNQPQHF.